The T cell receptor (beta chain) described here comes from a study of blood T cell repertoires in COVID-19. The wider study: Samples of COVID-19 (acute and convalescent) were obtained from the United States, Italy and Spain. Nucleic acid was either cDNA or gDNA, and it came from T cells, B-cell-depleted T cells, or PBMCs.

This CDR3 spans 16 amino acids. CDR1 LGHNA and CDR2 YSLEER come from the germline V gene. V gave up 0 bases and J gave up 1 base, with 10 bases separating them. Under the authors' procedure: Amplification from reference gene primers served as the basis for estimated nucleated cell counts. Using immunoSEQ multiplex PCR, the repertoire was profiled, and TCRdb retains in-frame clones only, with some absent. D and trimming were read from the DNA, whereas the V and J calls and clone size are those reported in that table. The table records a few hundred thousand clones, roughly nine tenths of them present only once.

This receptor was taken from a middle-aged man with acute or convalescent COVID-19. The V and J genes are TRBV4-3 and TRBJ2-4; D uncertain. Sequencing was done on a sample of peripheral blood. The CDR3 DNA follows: TGCGCCAGCAGCCAAGAGAGGAACGGCGCCAAAAACATTCAGTACTTC. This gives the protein CASSQERNGAKNIQYF.